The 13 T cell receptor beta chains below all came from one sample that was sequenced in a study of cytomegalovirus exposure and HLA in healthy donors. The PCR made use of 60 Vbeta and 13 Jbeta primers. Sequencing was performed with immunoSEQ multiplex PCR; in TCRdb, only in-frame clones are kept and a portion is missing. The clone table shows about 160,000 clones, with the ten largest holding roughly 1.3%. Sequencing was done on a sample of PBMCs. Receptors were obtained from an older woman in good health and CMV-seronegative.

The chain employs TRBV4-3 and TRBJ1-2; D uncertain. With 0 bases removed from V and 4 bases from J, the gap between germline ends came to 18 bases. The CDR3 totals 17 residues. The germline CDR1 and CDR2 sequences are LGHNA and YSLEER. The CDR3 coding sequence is TGCGCCAGCAGCCAAGATCCCCCTCCCGGAGGCATCTATGGCTACACCTTC. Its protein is CASSQDPPPGGIYGYTF.

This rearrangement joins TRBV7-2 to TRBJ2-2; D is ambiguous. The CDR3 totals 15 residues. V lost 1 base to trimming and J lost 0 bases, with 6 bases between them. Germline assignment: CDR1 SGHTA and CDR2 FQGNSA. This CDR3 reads CASSLGLTNTGELFF. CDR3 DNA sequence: TGTGCCAGCAGCTTAGGTCTTACGAACACCGGGGAGCTGTTTTTT.

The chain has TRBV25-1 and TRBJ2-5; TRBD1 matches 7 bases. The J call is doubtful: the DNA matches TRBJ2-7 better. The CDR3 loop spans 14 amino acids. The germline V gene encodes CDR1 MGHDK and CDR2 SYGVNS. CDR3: CASSDQQGPYEQYF. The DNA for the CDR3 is TGTGCCAGCAGTGACCAACAGGGGCCCTACGAGCAGTACTTC.

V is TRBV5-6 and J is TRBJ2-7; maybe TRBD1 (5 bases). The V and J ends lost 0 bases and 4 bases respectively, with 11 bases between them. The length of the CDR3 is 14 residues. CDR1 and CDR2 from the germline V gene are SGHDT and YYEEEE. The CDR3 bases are TGTGCCAGCAGCTTGGCTCAGGGTGGTTACGAGCAGTACTTC. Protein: CASSLAQGGYEQYF.

The CDR3 sequence is CASSQRPALAGGPTDTQYF. In nucleotides, the CDR3 is TGCGCCAGCAGCCAAAGGCCGGCTCTAGCGGGGGGGCCAACAGATACGCAGTATTTT. The gene calls are TRBV4-3 and TRBJ2-3; 12 positions agree with TRBD2. Per germline, CDR1 LGHNA and CDR2 YSLEER. The CDR3 contains 19 residues. With 2 bases clipped from V and 3 bases from J, the junction kept 12 bases outside the gene matches.

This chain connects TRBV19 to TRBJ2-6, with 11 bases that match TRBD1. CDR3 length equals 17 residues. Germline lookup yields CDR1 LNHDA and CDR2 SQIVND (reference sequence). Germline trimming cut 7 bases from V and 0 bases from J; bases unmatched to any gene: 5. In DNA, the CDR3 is TGTGCCAGTACTCAGGGACAGGGGGGCTCTGGGGCCAACGTCCTGACTTTC. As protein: CASTQGQGGSGANVLTF.

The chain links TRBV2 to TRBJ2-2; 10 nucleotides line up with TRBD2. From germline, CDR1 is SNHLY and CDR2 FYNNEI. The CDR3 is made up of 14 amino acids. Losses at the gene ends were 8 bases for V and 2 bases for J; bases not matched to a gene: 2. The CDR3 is CASGTSANTGELFF. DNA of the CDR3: TGTGCCAGCGGGACTAGCGCCAACACCGGGGAGCTGTTTTTT.

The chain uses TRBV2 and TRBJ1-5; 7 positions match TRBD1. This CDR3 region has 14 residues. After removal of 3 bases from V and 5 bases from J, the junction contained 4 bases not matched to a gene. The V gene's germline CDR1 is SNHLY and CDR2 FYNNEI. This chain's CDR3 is CASSETGRYQPQHF. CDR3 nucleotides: TGTGCCAGCAGTGAGACAGGGCGTTATCAGCCCCAGCATTTT. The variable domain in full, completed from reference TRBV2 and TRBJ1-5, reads EPEVTQTPSHQVTQMGQEVILRCVPISNHLYFYWYRQILGQKVEFLVSFYNNEISEKSEIFDDQFSVERPDGSNFTLKIRSTKLEDSAMYFCASSETGRYQPQHFGDGTRLSIL.

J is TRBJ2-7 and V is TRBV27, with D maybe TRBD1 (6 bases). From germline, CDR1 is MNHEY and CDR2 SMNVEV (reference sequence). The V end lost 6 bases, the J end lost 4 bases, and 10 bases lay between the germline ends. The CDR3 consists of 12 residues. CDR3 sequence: CASRRTEYEQYF. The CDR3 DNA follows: TGTGCCAGCAGACGGACAGAGTACGAGCAGTACTTC.

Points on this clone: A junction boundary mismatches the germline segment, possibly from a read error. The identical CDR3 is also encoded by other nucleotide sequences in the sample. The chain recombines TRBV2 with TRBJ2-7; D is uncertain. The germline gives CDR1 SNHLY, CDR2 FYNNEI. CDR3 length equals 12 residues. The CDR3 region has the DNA TGCGCCAGCAGTGAAGCCGGCTACGAGCAGTACTTC. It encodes CASSEAGYEQYF.

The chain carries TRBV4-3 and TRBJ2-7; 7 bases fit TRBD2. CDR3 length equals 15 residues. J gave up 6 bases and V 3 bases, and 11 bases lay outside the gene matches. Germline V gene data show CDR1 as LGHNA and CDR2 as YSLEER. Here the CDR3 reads CASSQVWKRGGEQYF. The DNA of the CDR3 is TGCGCCAGCAGCCAGGTCTGGAAGCGGGGCGGCGAGCAGTACTTC.

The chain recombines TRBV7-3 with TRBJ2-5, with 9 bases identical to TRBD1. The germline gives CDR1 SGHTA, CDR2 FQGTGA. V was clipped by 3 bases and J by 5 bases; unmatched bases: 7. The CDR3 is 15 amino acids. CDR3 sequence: CASSFRTGVEETQYF. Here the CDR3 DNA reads TGTGCCAGCAGCTTCCGGACAGGGGTAGAGGAGACCCAGTACTTC.

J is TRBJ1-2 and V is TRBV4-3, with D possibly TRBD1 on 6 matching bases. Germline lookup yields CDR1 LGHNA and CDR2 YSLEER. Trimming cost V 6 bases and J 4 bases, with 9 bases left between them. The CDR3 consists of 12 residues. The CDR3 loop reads CASRSGAYGYTF. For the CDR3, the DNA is TGCGCCAGCAGGTCAGGGGCCTATGGCTACACCTTC.